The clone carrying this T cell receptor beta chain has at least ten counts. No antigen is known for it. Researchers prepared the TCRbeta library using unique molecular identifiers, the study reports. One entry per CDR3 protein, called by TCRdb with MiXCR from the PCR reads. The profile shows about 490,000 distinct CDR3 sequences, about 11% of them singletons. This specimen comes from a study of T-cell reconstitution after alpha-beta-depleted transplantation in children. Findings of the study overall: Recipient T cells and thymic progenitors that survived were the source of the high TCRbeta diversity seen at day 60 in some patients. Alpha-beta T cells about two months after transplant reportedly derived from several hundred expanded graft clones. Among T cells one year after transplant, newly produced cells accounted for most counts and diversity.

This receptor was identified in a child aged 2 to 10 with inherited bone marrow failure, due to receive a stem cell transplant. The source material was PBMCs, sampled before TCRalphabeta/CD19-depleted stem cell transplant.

Here the CDR3 reads CASSQDRAGLSSYNSPLHF. DNA of the CDR3: TGCGCCAGCAGCCAAGATAGGGCCGGCCTTAGCTCCTATAATTCACCCCTCCACTTT. The chain is built from TRBV4-3 and TRBJ1-6; D ambiguous. The CDR3 extends over 19 amino acids. Per the germline V gene, CDR1 is LGHNA and CDR2 is YSLEER. Trimming removed 0 bases from V and 0 bases from J, with 15 bases in between.